The next 2 T cell receptor beta chains were all read from a single sample in a study of blood T cell repertoires in COVID-19. Some clones are missing from TCRdb's copy, which holds only in-frame ones; the method was immunoSEQ multiplex PCR. The table lists under 150,000 clones, around nine tenths of them singletons. The sequencing sample was made of peripheral blood. These receptors originate from a human donor in a cohort sampled during active COVID-19.

This chain links TRBV4-1 with TRBJ1-6; 11 bases map to TRBD1. There are 15 residues in the CDR3. Germline assignment: CDR1 MGHRA and CDR2 YSYEKL. The V and J ends lost 4 bases and 6 bases, in that order; junction bases with no gene match: 2. CDR3: CASSPGTGGNSPLHF. As DNA, the CDR3 is TGCGCCAGCAGCCCGGGGACAGGGGGTAATTCACCCCTCCACTTT.

This clone has just a few counts. V is TRBV7-9 and J is TRBJ2-2, with TRBD1 matching 8 bases. This CDR3 region has 14 residues. The V and J ends lost 4 bases and 4 bases, in that order; junction bases with no gene match: 2. Germline lookup yields CDR1 SEHNR and CDR2 FQNEAQ (reference sequence). The CDR3 protein is CASSSTGGTGELFF. The CDR3 DNA sequence: TGTGCCAGCAGCTCAACAGGGGGCACCGGGGAGCTGTTTTTT.